The T cell receptor beta chain under discussion was sequenced for a study of blood T cell repertoires in COVID-19. Across the whole study: Acute and convalescent COVID-19 specimens originated in the United States, Italy and Spain. The cDNA or gDNA used as material had been derived from T cells, B-cell-depleted T cells, or PBMCs.

Per the authors' pipeline: Cell counts per sample came from amplifying reference gene primers. Profiled with immunoSEQ multiplex PCR; TCRdb holds only in-frame clones, not every one. That table furnishes V, J and clone size, whereas the DNA furnished D and trimming. This table has around 100,000 clones, roughly 80% appearing once. V lost 4 bases, J lost 4 bases, and 11 bases lay in between. Per the germline V gene, CDR1 is SEHNR and CDR2 is FQNEAQ (reference sequence). The CDR3 runs 14 residues. The chain employs TRBV7-9 and TRBJ1-3; D is unresolved. The specimen was peripheral blood. The clonotype originates from a man in his 70s with acute or convalescent COVID-19. The CDR3 loop reads CASSSLNEGNTIYF. CDR3 DNA: TGTGCCAGCAGCTCACTTAATGAGGGAAACACCATATATTTT. Drawing the rest from reference TRBV7-9 and TRBJ1-3, the complete variable domain is DTGVSQNPRHKITKRGQNVTFRCDPISEHNRLYWYRQTLGQGPEFLTYFQNEAQLEKSRLLSDRFSAERPKGSFSTLEIQRTEQGDSAMYLCASSSLNEGNTIYFGEGSWLTVV.